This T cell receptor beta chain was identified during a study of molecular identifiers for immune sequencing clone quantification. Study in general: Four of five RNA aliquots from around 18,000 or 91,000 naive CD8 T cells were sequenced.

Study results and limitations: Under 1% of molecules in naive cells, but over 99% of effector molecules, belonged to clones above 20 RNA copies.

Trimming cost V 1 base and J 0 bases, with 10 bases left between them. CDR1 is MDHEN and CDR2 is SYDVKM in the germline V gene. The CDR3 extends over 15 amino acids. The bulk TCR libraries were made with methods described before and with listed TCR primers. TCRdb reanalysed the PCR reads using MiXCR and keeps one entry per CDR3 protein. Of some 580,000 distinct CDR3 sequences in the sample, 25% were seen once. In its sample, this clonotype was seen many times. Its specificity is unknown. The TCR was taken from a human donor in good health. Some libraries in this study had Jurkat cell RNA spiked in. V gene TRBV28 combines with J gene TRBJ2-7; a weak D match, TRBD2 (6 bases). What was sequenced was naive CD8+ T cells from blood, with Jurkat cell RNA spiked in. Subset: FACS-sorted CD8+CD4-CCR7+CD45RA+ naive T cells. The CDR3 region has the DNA TGTGCCAGCAGTTTATTGGGACTTAGCTCCTACGAGCAGTACTTC. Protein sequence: CASSLLGLSSYEQYF.